This T cell receptor beta chain originates from a study of cytomegalovirus exposure and HLA in healthy donors. For the study at large: A prior study identified approximately 120 million unique TCR beta sequences from 190 million or so T cells.

The PCR was carried out with 60 Vbeta primers and 13 Jbeta primers. Method: immunoSEQ multiplex PCR; TCRdb's copy keeps in-frame clones and lacks some. The table records about 110,000 clones, about three quarters of them present only once. V was cut by 5 bases and J by 5 bases, with 6 bases left in between. CDR1 and CDR2 (germline): LNHDA, SQIVND (reference sequence). CDR3 length equals 11 residues. Concerning this clone: Antigen specificity is unknown.

Notes on the study in general: Confirmation was obtained in vitro that three CMV-associated chains are specific for CMV antigens. Later, an analysis found that common viral pathogens appeared to be linked with several of the most significant clusters. It was reported that TCR beta sequences correctly inferred the HLA-A and HLA-B alleles for most subjects.

This sequence was found in a woman in her 40s in good health and CMV-seropositive. The rearrangement uses TRBV19 and TRBJ1-1; D gene uncertain. Material for sequencing was PBMCs. This CDR3 is CASSLWTEAFF. Here the CDR3 DNA reads TGTGCCAGTAGTCTATGGACTGAAGCTTTCTTT.